The 32 T cell receptor beta chains below all came from one sample that was sequenced in a study of Ad26.COV2.S vaccination and SARS-CoV-2 variants. Treatment noted: 15 to 20 received Ad26.COV2.S at low or high dose, single or two shots; about 5 received placebo; per-sample allocation not given. Collection of samples fell on day 63 after the first vaccine or placebo injection. Profiled with immunoSEQ multiplex PCR; TCRdb holds only in-frame clones, not every one. The sample consists of a few hundred thousand clones, 88% of them appearing once. The sequences come from peripheral blood, collected in a trial of Ad26.COV2.S vaccine versus placebo. These receptors were collected from a person aged 18-65 years who received the Ad26.COV2.S COVID-19 vaccine or a placebo.

This chain links TRBV2 with TRBJ2-2, with D possibly matching TRBD2 (6 bases). Germline CDR1 is SNHLY and CDR2 is FYNNEI. The CDR3 has 15 residues. V dropped 8 bases and J dropped 1 base, with 14 bases sitting between them. The CDR3 coding sequence is TGTGCCAGCGCCGCCGGAGGGAAGAACACCGGGGAGCTGTTTTTT. Protein sequence: CASAAGGKNTGELFF.

This chain links TRBV11-2 with TRBJ1-1; TRBD1 agrees at 7 bases. The CDR3 length is 15 residues. V lost 5 bases to trimming and J lost 11 bases; unmatched junction nucleotides: 17. The germline V gene has CDR1 SGHAT and CDR2 FQNNGV. The CDR3 reads CASSGTTGEAKTAFF. The CDR3 DNA sequence: TGTGCCAGCAGCGGGACCACAGGGGAAGCTAAGACGGCTTTCTTT.

The sample holds a few counts of this clone. The chain has TRBV7-9 and TRBJ1-1; no reliable D call. The CDR3 is made up of 14 amino acids. Trimming took off 2 bases at V and 1 base at J, with 8 bases between the two ends. Per the germline V gene, CDR1 is SEHNR and CDR2 is FQNEAQ (reference sequence). CDR3 nucleotide sequence: TGTGCCAGCAGCTTATTGGGATCGAACACTGAAGCTTTCTTT. Translating gives CASSLLGSNTEAFF.

The chain uses TRBV2 and TRBJ2-3; 9 bases fit TRBD2. From germline, CDR1 is SNHLY and CDR2 FYNNEI. The CDR3 contains 15 residues. Trimming took 4 bases from V and 6 from J; bases not matched to a gene: 8. The CDR3 is CASSGRAGGSDTQYF. The DNA of the CDR3 is TGTGCCAGCAGTGGACGAGCGGGGGGTTCGGATACGCAGTATTTT.

V and J are TRBV29-1 and TRBJ1-2; TRBD1 matches 11 bases. This CDR3 comprises 13 residues. In germline, CDR1 is SQVTM, CDR2 ANQGSEA. The J segment lost 4 bases and the V segment lost 6 bases, leaving 4 bases of the junction unmatched. Here the CDR3 DNA reads TGCAGCGTAGGAGGACAGGGGGCCTATGGCTACACCTTC. Translated: CSVGGQGAYGYTF.

The chain links TRBV6-5 to TRBJ1-4; D ambiguous. Per the germline V gene, CDR1 is MNHEY and CDR2 is SVGAGI. With 7 bases removed from V and 5 bases from J, the gap between germline ends came to 5 bases. The CDR3 length is 11 residues. CDR3 protein: CASKRNEKLFF. The CDR3 coding sequence is TGTGCCAGCAAAAGAAATGAAAAACTGTTTTTT.

The chain joins TRBV5-1 to TRBJ2-3; D might be TRBD2 (5 bases). Germline loops: CDR1 SGHRS, CDR2 YFSETQ. The length of the CDR3 is 15 residues. V lost 0 bases, J lost 4 bases, and 12 bases lay in between. The CDR3 DNA follows: TGCGCCAGCAGCTTGGATCCCGGGATCGCAGATACGCAGTATTTT. Protein sequence: CASSLDPGIADTQYF.

The chain uses TRBV19 and TRBJ1-4, with D possibly TRBD1 on 6 matching bases. This CDR3 has 21 residues. Germline V lookup: CDR1 LNHDA, CDR2 SQIVND (reference sequence). Deletions cut 2 bases from V and 4 bases from J, with 29 bases between. The CDR3 DNA is TGTGCCAGTAGTATAAGCAGGGGCGGATCCTTTACCGATATCAGTAATGAAAAACTGTTTTTT. Translation gives CASSISRGGSFTDISNEKLFF.

The CDR3 nucleotides read TGTGCCAGCAGCTTAGGCCGGGTTAATGCAACAGATACGCAGTATTTT. Its translation is CASSLGRVNATDTQYF. This chain uses TRBV7-8 with TRBJ2-3, with D uncertain. Between the trimmed V and J ends, which lost 1 base and 3 bases, there was a span of 14 bases. CDR1 SGHVS and CDR2 FQNEAQ come from the germline V gene. The CDR3 extends over 16 amino acids. The complete variable domain, with remaining parts taken from reference TRBV7-8 and TRBJ2-3, reads GAGVSQSPRYKVAKRGQDVALRCDPISGHVSLFWYQQALGQGPEFLTYFQNEAQLDKSGLPSDRFFAERPEGSVSTLKIQRTQQEDSAVYLCASSLGRVNATDTQYFGPGTRLTVL.

The chain employs TRBV7-2 and TRBJ2-5; a possible D gene is TRBD2 (6 bases). The CDR3 extends over 16 amino acids. Germline values: CDR1 SGHTA, CDR2 FQGNSA. Deletions cut 1 base from V and 1 base from J, with 13 bases between. The CDR3 DNA reads TGTGCCAGCAGCTTAGTGGCGGGACTGATCCAAGAGACCCAGTACTTC. Its protein product is CASSLVAGLIQETQYF.

The chain carries TRBV3-1 (or the pseudogene TRBV3-2) and TRBJ1-1, with 12 bases that match TRBD1. Germline CDR1 is LGHDT and CDR2 is YNNKEL (reference sequence). This CDR3 is built from 16 residues. Trimming at V came to 2 bases and at J to 5 bases, leaving 6 bases not matched to a gene. The CDR3 reads CASSQKGQGAGTEAFF. As DNA, the CDR3 is TGTGCCAGCAGCCAAAAGGGACAGGGGGCAGGGACTGAAGCTTTCTTT.

The genes are TRBV14 and TRBJ2-3; D is tentatively TRBD1 or TRBD2 (5 bases each). Germline V lookup: CDR1 SGHDN, CDR2 FVKESK. With 4 bases removed from V and 5 bases from J, the gap between germline ends came to 16 bases. CDR3 length: 15 residues. This chain's CDR3 is CASSPPPGTRDTQYF. The CDR3 DNA reads TGTGCCAGCAGCCCCCCACCCGGGACCCGAGATACGCAGTATTTT.

The V call is TRBV4-1, the J call TRBJ2-7, with 9 positions matching TRBD1. V gave up 4 bases and J gave up 3 bases; unmatched junction bases: 7. The germline gives CDR1 MGHRA, CDR2 YSYEKL. This CDR3 comprises 15 residues. In DNA form, the CDR3 reads TGCGCCAGCAGCCGAGGACCGGGACAGGGCTACGAGCAGTACTTC. Translating it yields CASSRGPGQGYEQYF.

The rearrangement joins TRBV18 to TRBJ1-3; D not certain. The CDR3 extends over 14 amino acids. CDR1 and CDR2 (germline): KGHSH, LQKENI. The ends were cut back, 3 bases at V and 0 bases at J, with 6 bases in the middle. In DNA, the CDR3 is TGTGCCAGCTCACCGAGGGACTCTGGAAACACCATATATTTT. Translated, it gives CASSPRDSGNTIYF.

This sequence joins TRBV3-1 (or the pseudogene TRBV3-2) and TRBJ1-6; 11 nucleotides align to TRBD1. Germline V lookup: CDR1 LGHDT, CDR2 YNNKEL (reference sequence). V gave up 3 bases and J gave up 8 bases; unmatched junction bases: 6. CDR3 length: 16 residues. The CDR3 region is CASSQAPGQGDSPLHF. The DNA of the CDR3 is TGTGCCAGCAGCCAGGCACCGGGACAGGGGGATTCACCCCTCCACTTT.

V is TRBV19 and J is TRBJ1-1; the D is unclear. The CDR3 covers 16 residues. The germline V gene has CDR1 LNHDA and CDR2 SQIVND (reference sequence). V lost 6 bases and J 1 base, leaving 18 bases between the germline ends. CDR3 sequence reads: CASRLIAGWENTEAFF. In DNA, the CDR3 is TGTGCCAGTAGGCTCATTGCTGGTTGGGAGAACACTGAAGCTTTCTTT.

The chain links TRBV19 to TRBJ2-3, with 11 bases aligning to TRBD2. Unmatched junction bases numbered 5, after V lost 2 bases and J lost 1 base. The germline gives CDR1 LNHDA, CDR2 SQIVND (reference sequence). This CDR3 spans 17 amino acids. This CDR3 reads CASSIPPGLAGTDTQYF. In DNA form, the CDR3 reads TGTGCCAGTAGTATACCACCGGGACTAGCGGGCACAGATACGCAGTATTTT.

The chain combines TRBV5-4 with TRBJ2-7, with D hard to call. The CDR3 is made up of 14 amino acids. V lost 4 bases to trimming and J lost 2 bases, with 13 bases between them. Looked up from germline, CDR1 is SGHNT and CDR2 is YYREEE (reference sequence). The CDR3 DNA reads as TGTGCCAGCAGCCTACGGGTCTTTCCCTACGAGCAGTACTTC. This sequence encodes CASSLRVFPYEQYF.

V is TRBV19 and J is TRBJ2-7, with 8 bases matching TRBD1. CDR3 length: 15 residues. V was pared by 6 bases and J by 0 bases, with 7 bases of the junction left unmatched. Germline CDR1 LNHDA, CDR2 SQIVND (reference sequence). DNA of the CDR3: TGTGCCAGTAGCGCCGGGACAGGAAGCTCCTACGAGCAGTACTTC. This gives the protein CASSAGTGSSYEQYF.

J is TRBJ2-2 and V is TRBV5-6, with D possibly TRBD1 on 6 matching bases. The CDR3 consists of 15 residues. CDR1 and CDR2 (germline): SGHDT, YYEEEE. V shed 3 bases and J shed 3 bases, with 12 bases lying between them. Here the CDR3 reads CASSSLYRDTGELFF. The CDR3 DNA reads as TGTGCCAGCAGCTCGTTATACAGGGACACCGGGGAGCTGTTTTTT.

The chain links TRBV7-2 to TRBJ1-2; the D is unclear. Per the germline V gene, CDR1 is SGHTA and CDR2 is FQGNSA. Trimming removed 2 bases at V and 8 bases at J, with 24 bases between. This CDR3 has 17 residues. The CDR3 DNA follows: TGTGCCAGCAGCTTATCTCACAGCTTATACCTTATTAGCGGCTACACCTTC. Translated, it gives CASSLSHSLYLISGYTF. Using reference TRBV7-2 and TRBJ1-2 for the parts outside the CDR3, the full variable domain is GAGVSQSPSNKVTEKGKDVELRCDPISGHTALYWYRQSLGQGLEFLIYFQGNSAPDKSGLPSDRFSAERTGGSVSTLTIQRTQQEDSAVYLCASSLSHSLYLISGYTFGSGTRLTVV.

V usage is TRBV4-3 and J usage is TRBJ1-2; TRBD1 is a possible D gene (5 bases). V was pared by 1 base and J by 4 bases, with 10 bases between. This CDR3 region has 14 residues. Germline V gives CDR1 LGHNA, CDR2 YSLEER. The CDR3 region has the DNA TGCGCCAGCAGCCAAGGGCCCGGGGGCTATGGCTACACCTTC. This encodes CASSQGPGGYGYTF.

The chain recombines TRBV9 with TRBJ2-1; 7 positions agree with TRBD2. The CDR3 is made up of 19 amino acids. The junction had 27 bases not matched to a gene; V was cut back by 3 bases and J by 12 bases. The germline gives CDR1 SGDLS, CDR2 YYNGEE. CDR3 coding DNA: TGTGCCAGCAGCGCCCCTGAATCCATCGGCGGGGGACCCCTCTTAGGGCAGTTCTTC. Its protein is CASSAPESIGGGPLLGQFF.

The CDR3 DNA reads TGTGCCAGCAGCTTGGCGGGCCCAGGTGGCTACACCTTC. Residues: CASSLAGPGGYTF. The chain uses TRBV7-2 and TRBJ1-2; no firm D call. CDR1 and CDR2 (germline): SGHTA, FQGNSA. The germline V and J ends were trimmed by 3 bases and 7 bases, with 12 bases remaining between them. The CDR3 runs 13 residues.

The CDR3 reads CASGGGGLDQPQHF. CDR3 nucleotides: TGTGCCAGCGGGGGTGGGGGGCTCGATCAGCCCCAGCATTTT. The chain has TRBV27 and TRBJ1-5; weak D call: TRBD1 (6 bases). V shed 8 bases and J shed 5 bases, with 16 bases lying between them. This CDR3 is built from 14 residues. Looked up from germline, CDR1 is MNHEY and CDR2 is SMNVEV (reference sequence).

The chain carries TRBV28 and TRBJ1-2; D remains unclear. Trimming removed 3 bases from V and 4 bases from J, with 12 bases in between. The germline V gene encodes CDR1 MDHEN and CDR2 SYDVKM. CDR3 size: 14 residues. The DNA for the CDR3 is TGTGCCAGCAGTTTCAATACTCTTCTCTATGGCTACACCTTC. It encodes CASSFNTLLYGYTF.

The chain uses TRBV27 and TRBJ2-3; 13 nucleotides agree with TRBD2. Germline values: CDR1 MNHEY, CDR2 SMNVEV (reference sequence). The CDR3 is made up of 16 amino acids. The V and J ends lost 0 bases and 5 bases, in that order; junction bases with no gene match: 2. The CDR3 sequence: CASSLSLAGGQDTQYF. DNA of the CDR3: TGTGCCAGCAGTTTATCACTAGCGGGGGGGCAAGATACGCAGTATTTT.

V and J are TRBV5-1 and TRBJ2-7, with D perhaps matching TRBD1 or TRBD2 (6 bases each). V was clipped by 6 bases and J by 1 base, with 14 bases between them. Germline CDR1 reads SGHRS; CDR2 reads YFSETQ. The CDR3 has 14 residues. In DNA, the CDR3 is TGCGCCAGCACGACCGGGGGCGGGTCCTACGAGCAGTACTTC. Encoded protein: CASTTGGGSYEQYF.

V usage is TRBV21-1 and J usage is TRBJ2-3; the table's TRBD1 call for D was not verified on the DNA. TRBV21-1 is reported as a pseudogene. The length of the CDR3 is 15 residues. The CDR3 loop is CASSKFSRSTDTQYF. The CDR3 bases are TGTGCCAGCAGCAAGTTCAGTCGAAGCACAGATACGCAGTATTTT.

This chain links TRBV27 with TRBJ2-1; maybe TRBD2 (6 bases). Trimming took off 6 bases at V and 7 bases at J, with 16 bases between the two ends. The CDR3 totals 14 residues. Germline V CDR1 and CDR2: MNHEY, SMNVEV (reference sequence). This chain's CDR3 is CASSPGFGGNEQFF. The CDR3 nucleotides read TGTGCCAGCAGCCCCGGGTTTGGGGGGAATGAGCAGTTCTTC.

The chain employs TRBV4-2 and TRBJ2-7; TRBD2 matches at 12 bases. CDR1 is LGHNA and CDR2 is YNFKEQ in the germline V gene. This CDR3 has 17 residues. The J segment lost 2 bases and the V segment lost 4 bases, leaving 9 bases of the junction unmatched. The CDR3, as DNA: TGTGCCAGCAGCCCGACTCCGCTAGCGGGGGGGACCTACGAGCAGTACTTC. It yields the protein CASSPTPLAGGTYEQYF.

This chain links TRBV4-3 with TRBJ2-3; no clear D. The CDR3 has 17 residues. Per the germline V gene, CDR1 is LGHNA and CDR2 is YSLEER. V was cut by 4 bases and J by 1 base, with 18 bases left in between. CDR3 loop: CASSPTFPEPGTDTQYF. The CDR3 region has the DNA TGCGCCAGCAGCCCCACCTTCCCAGAACCTGGCACAGATACGCAGTATTTT.